The subject of this entry is one T cell receptor beta chain. Its target antigen remains unknown. The input lacks base qualities; no much larger clone sits a single base away. The CDR3, from cysteine to phenylalanine, totals 21 residues. Only the CDR3 DNA stays, 63 bases, in frame from base 1. The cohort was made up of 500 to 800 healthy bone marrow donors. At the time of sampling, every cohort member was nominally healthy, though immune exposures that went unrecorded were likely present. The donor was CMV seronegative and was included in the group of several hundred seronegative cohort members. A peripheral blood sample was collected from each donor, and TCR beta sequencing was performed on peripheral blood mononuclear cells. The Qiagen DNeasy Blood Extraction Kit was used to extract genomic DNA from the blood cell samples. This entry is derived from a study of cytomegalovirus exposure and HLA in healthy donors (dated by TCRdb to about 2017). Regarding the research as a whole: In an earlier analysis of approximately 500 of the donors, 250 to 350 Gb of sequence data and some 120 million unique TCR beta sequences from some 170 million T cells were reported. An early release covering roughly 640 HLA-typed donors comprised 250 to 350 gigabases of sequencing data and approximately 80 million unique TCR sequences. The genetic ancestry cluster associated with self-reported Caucasian donors included about 81% of the 398 genotyped donors. The study aimed to test whether cataloging public T cell receptors could reveal signatures of past pathogen exposure. The study profiled the T cell repertoires of 500 to 800 subjects by immunosequencing and related them to cytomegalovirus serostatus. Along with the approximately 650-subject first cohort, a separate validation cohort of 120 different subjects was used. The study combined high-throughput TCR immunosequencing, statistical association of individual TCRs with disease status, and machine learning to predict cytomegalovirus infection status. A later analysis re-analyzed previously published TCR beta repertoires from about 730 donors and added high-resolution HLA genotyping to study TCR occurrence patterns. Rather than drawing on any new phenotypic data, the later analysis identified candidate immune exposures from TCR beta sequences and the way those sequences occurred across donors. In an earlier analysis of roughly 540 of the donors, high-throughput TCR beta sequencing was used to judge whether each TCR beta V gene segment behaved as functional or pseudogenic. Alongside the repertoire data, information on donor age, sex, ethnicity and CMV serostatus was compiled. In a later genetic analysis, genome-wide SNP genotypes for about three fifths of the 666 donors were used, and that subset was treated as a discovery cohort. Every repertoire in the discovery cohort had been generated on one and the same sequencing platform. HLA typing included class I and class II loci at four-digit resolution. Typing coverage differed by locus: A, B, C, DRB1 and DQB1 were typed in about 620-640 donors, DQA1 in 500 to 550, DPA1 in 600 to 610, and DPB1 in roughly 450. Because of strong linkage in the cohort, five DR-DQ haplotypes were treated as single units for association and clustering. On average, about 200,000 unique TCR beta nucleotide sequences were sequenced per donor among roughly 430 genotyped donors of the cohort, with roughly 18% of those sequences being non-productive.

The library came from the immunoSEQ multiplex PCR assay. For the multiplex PCR, a mixture combining 60 forward primers for TCR Vbeta segments and 13 reverse primers for TCR Jbeta segments was used. The CDR3 region of rearranged TCR beta genes was amplified from genomic DNA by a multiplex PCR assay. The amplified TCR beta libraries were sequenced on the Illumina HiSeq System as 87-base-pair reads. The published analysis was carried out like this. In a later analysis, tens of millions of unique TCR beta chains were counted across the 500 to 850 repertoires, and roughly 10 million of these chains were shared by at least two donors. Raw reads were error-corrected and collapsed into unique sequences by a nearest-neighbor algorithm in which closely related sequences were merged to remove PCR and sequencing errors. CDR3 sequences were aligned to IMGT reference sequences to assign V, D and J gene segments. For a sequence to be retained, at least a six-nucleotide match to both a V gene segment and a J gene segment was required. Rearrangements were called productive when the CDR3 lacked stop codons and stayed in frame with V and J; all others were non-productive. CDR3 was defined by IMGT convention, running from the second conserved V-encoded cysteine to the conserved J-encoded phenylalanine. The earlier analysis of about 530 of the donors excluded any sequence lacking an unambiguous match to a single V gene segment. An earlier analysis of a few hundred of the donors classified V segments as functional when productive rearrangements were above 56.7% and as segregating when the standard deviation between donors was above 5%. A statistical classification framework was built for diagnosing cytomegalovirus status from the catalog of TCR beta chain sequences. A later analysis assigned V and J genes by comparing TCR nucleotide sequences with IMGT/GENE-DB human TR gene sequences. Using the TCRdist pipeline, a later analysis assigned CDR3 sequences along with most-parsimonious VDJ recombination scenarios. In a later analysis, each TCR beta chain was defined by its CDR3 amino acid sequence together with its V-gene family, and reads lacking a unique V-gene family were excluded. In a later analysis, 500 to 700 highly shared, low-generation-probability nucleotide sequences were removed to address suspected cross-contamination and a sequencing artifact. A later analysis calculated a clonal expansion index for each public chain from normalized within-repertoire ranks of inferred template counts. A later analysis computed generation probabilities with a VDJ recombination model fitted to out-of-frame rearrangements, and checked the results against IGoR. In a later analysis, TCR-TCR, TCR-HLA and TCR-CMV co-occurrence was scored with hypergeometric tests, and a repertoire-size bias correction was applied to TCR pairs. A later analysis estimated false discovery rates by permuting HLA or CMV assignments 20 times. A later analysis grouped co-occurring TCRs with DBSCAN, adding TCRdist sequence similarity when clustering within HLA-allele-positive subsets. Repertoires with fewer than 30,000 or more than 120,000 public chains were left out of co-occurrence clustering, as were about five repertoires with anomalous nucleotide sharing. The source is immuneACCESS, and TCRdb retained only in-frame sequences with V and J called. Part of the clones is not carried over; for the studies checked, unresolved V genes explain less than half of this, and the remainder is unexplained. V and J calls and clone size follow that table, whereas D and trimming were derived from the DNA. This sample lists some 150,000 clones; 60% to 80% were detected once. The ten most abundant clones make up 1.5% to 2% of the sample.

The full study reports these points: At a false discovery rate of 0.05, a later analysis linked under 20,000 TCR beta sequences to specific HLA alleles. The 87-base-pair reads could not distinguish some IMGT-functional V segments, including TRBV6-2 and TRBV6-3, so those segments were excluded. When HLA alleles, especially DR and DQ, strongly co-occurred, TCR associations were difficult to assign to individual alleles. Across donors, most TCR sequences were observed very rarely, whereas some public TCRs were present in many individuals. Because counts were too low, around 17 rarely observed V segments, including chromosome 9 orphons, were left out of the earlier analysis of some 640 of the donors. This cohort had only TCR beta chains sequenced, and the lack of alpha or paired-chain data limited which features could be detected. A further reported finding was that TCR beta sequences accurately predicted the HLA-A and HLA-B alleles for most subjects in the first cohort. A later analysis found that HLA-associated TCR beta chains were more clonally expanded and had lower generation probabilities than equally common non-associated chains. Correlated functional status among segregating V segments might reflect linkage disequilibrium, but an unknown experimental factor could not be ruled out. A later genetic analysis associated a missense DCLRE1C variant with V-gene and J-gene trimming of TCR beta chains, and an independent cohort replicated the association. The presence/absence analyses assumed that sequencing depth was roughly uniform across donors, and that assumption may not be true. In a later analysis, several top co-occurrence clusters were reported to appear linked to parvovirus B19, influenza, CMV and Epstein-Barr virus. In a later analysis, TCR association rates were found to vary across HLA loci, with the most associated TCRs seen for DRB1 alleles and the fewest for HLA-C alleles. In a later analysis, most CMV-associated TCR beta chains were found to appear HLA-restricted, with HLA associations seemingly driven largely by CMV exposure. In vitro tests confirmed that a few of the cytomegalovirus-associated TCR beta chains recognize cytomegalovirus antigens. HLA typing was unavailable for some donors at each locus, so association tests used only the typed subset. In an earlier analysis of about 550 of the donors, most TCR beta V segments were observed in productive rearrangements about 90% or about 30% of the time, broadly matching IMGT annotations. For the cohort, immune exposure information was limited to CMV serostatus. Compared with the approximately 710-donor mean, donors in an Asian-associated ancestry cluster had fewer N-insertions in productive TCRs, according to a later genetic analysis. It was suggested by the authors that the approach could potentially be generalized to other disease states and immunological phenotypes. In the study, around 150 TCR beta chains were listed as associated with cytomegalovirus. In both the original and validation cohorts, the classifier was reported to diagnose cytomegalovirus status with high specificity and sensitivity. A cluster of highly shared sequence variants was judged likely to be a technical artifact of the sequencing pipeline.

Sequencing was done on a sample of PBMCs. The chain is made from TRBV21-1 and TRBJ1-2; the D call TRBD1 from the table was never checked on the DNA. TRBV21-1 is a pseudogene locus. The receptor's source is a female donor in good health and CMV-seronegative. The nucleotide sequence reads as follows: TGTGCCAGCAGCAAACTCACAGGCCTCCCGGGACAGACAATATTTAACTATGGCTACACCTTC. This translates into CASSKLTGLPGQTIFNYGYTF.